Shown below are 30 T cell receptor beta chains from a single sample sequenced in a study of T cells after yellow fever vaccination. From the 5' RACE reads, TCRdb called clonotypes with MiXCR, one entry per CDR3 protein. The table lists roughly 250,000 distinct CDR3 sequences, 13% of them singletons, with about 0.51% in the top ten. The sequences come from CD4+ T cells sorted from PBMCs, collected 45 days after the yellow fever booster vaccination. The receptor set was obtained from a man aged 25-40 years who received the YFV17D yellow fever vaccine.

This clonotype was observed many times. The gene calls are TRBV20-1 and TRBJ1-1; possibly TRBD1 for D (5 bases). The CDR3 has 12 amino acids. CDR1 and CDR2 from the germline V gene are DFQATT and SNEGSKA (reference sequence). V was trimmed by 3 bases and J by 1 base, leaving 6 bases between them. The CDR3 is CSASGGNTEAFF. Here the CDR3 DNA reads TGCAGTGCTAGCGGGGGGAACACTGAAGCTTTCTTT.

This clonotype was observed a few times. This chain uses TRBV20-1 with TRBJ2-1, with unresolved D. Germline V gene lookup returns CDR1 DFQATT and CDR2 SNEGSKA (reference sequence). Between the trimmed V and J ends, which lost 4 bases and 8 bases, there was a span of 9 bases. The CDR3 runs to 11 residues. CDR3 sequence: CSANLLYEQFF. The CDR3 DNA is TGCAGTGCTAACCTCCTTTATGAGCAGTTCTTC.

Only a few counts were recorded for this clonotype. The V call is TRBV24-1, the J call TRBJ1-1; D is possibly TRBD1 (6 bases). CDR1 is KGHDR, CDR2 SFDVKD, per germline. The CDR3 consists of 12 residues. With 4 bases removed from V and 9 bases from J, the gap between germline ends came to 11 bases. CDR3 sequence reads: CATSDLGGKAFF. The CDR3 DNA reads TGTGCCACCAGTGACTTAGGGGGAAAAGCTTTCTTT.

The chain combines TRBV5-5 with TRBJ1-2, with D perhaps matching TRBD1 (5 bases). V dropped 9 bases and J dropped 8 bases, with 20 bases sitting between them. The CDR3 extends over 13 amino acids. Germline V gene lookup returns CDR1 SGHKS and CDR2 YYEKEE (reference sequence). DNA for the CDR3: TGTGCCATCGGCTCAGGGCAATTCTGCGGCTACACCTTC. It is translated as CAIGSGQFCGYTF. Looking up the rest from reference TRBV5-5 and TRBJ1-2 gives the full variable domain: DAGVTQSPTHLIKTRGQQVTLRCSPISGHKSVSWYQQVLGQGPQFIFQYYEKEERGRGNFPDRFSARQFPNYSSELNVNALLLGDSALYLCAIGSGQFCGYTFGSGTRLTVV.

This clonotype was recorded once. The chain joins TRBV28 to TRBJ1-1, with no clear D. This CDR3 contains 14 residues. V was trimmed by 7 bases and J by 0 bases, leaving 12 bases between them. Germline CDR1 reads MDHEN; CDR2 reads SYDVKM. This CDR3 reads CASTVGRLNTEAFF. The CDR3, as DNA: TGTGCCAGCACCGTAGGACGGCTGAACACTGAAGCTTTCTTT.

This clonotype was counted many times. The gene calls are TRBV6-5 and TRBJ2-7; D could derive from TRBD1 or TRBD2 (5 bases each). This CDR3 spans 13 amino acids. The ends were cut back, 2 bases at V and 6 bases at J, with 11 bases in the middle. The V gene's germline CDR1 is MNHEY and CDR2 SVGAGI. The CDR3 DNA sequence: TGTGCCAGCAGTTACCAAGAGGGGAGCGAGCAGTACTTC. It specifies CASSYQEGSEQYF.

This clonotype showed up just a few times. This chain connects TRBV7-8 to TRBJ2-7; 8 bases are a match to TRBD1. The germline gives CDR1 SGHVS, CDR2 FQNEAQ. This CDR3 is 12 amino acids long. V dropped 4 bases and J dropped 5; count of bases not matched to a gene: 1. The CDR3 DNA follows: TGTGCCAGCAGCTCGACAGGGGACGAGCAGTACTTC. It codes for CASSSTGDEQYF.

The chain has TRBV7-2 and TRBJ2-7; 14 bases align to TRBD2. CDR1 is SGHTA and CDR2 is FQGNSA in the germline V gene. The CDR3 consists of 15 residues. The ends lost 5 bases at V and 3 bases at J; junction bases unmatched: 3. The CDR3 coding sequence is TGTGCCAGCAGCAGGGGACTAGCGGGAGTCTACGAGCAGTACTTC. Its translation is CASSRGLAGVYEQYF.

This clonotype was seen more than once but under ten times. The chain carries TRBV19 and TRBJ2-4, with D possibly TRBD2 on 6 matching bases. The V gene lost 2 bases and the J gene lost 0 bases, with 11 bases spanning the gap. The CDR3 spans 16 residues. Germline V gene lookup returns CDR1 LNHDA and CDR2 SQIVND (reference sequence). The CDR3 protein is CASSIRRDLAKNIQYF. DNA of the CDR3: TGTGCCAGTAGTATAAGGCGGGATCTAGCCAAAAACATTCAGTACTTC.

This clonotype was observed at least ten times. The J gene is TRBJ2-1, the V gene TRBV5-1, with D maybe TRBD2 (6 bases). Germline V gene sequence: CDR1 SGHRS, CDR2 YFSETQ. Trimming removed 0 bases at V and 6 bases at J, with 10 bases between. The CDR3 extends over 14 amino acids. The CDR3 here is CASSLGEDPNEQFF. The CDR3, as DNA: TGCGCCAGCAGCTTGGGGGAGGATCCCAATGAGCAGTTCTTC.

The chain recombines TRBV6-1 with TRBJ1-4, with unresolved D. V lost 6 bases and J lost 7, with 18 bases in between. This CDR3 has 15 residues. Germline V lookup: CDR1 MNHNS, CDR2 SASEGT. DNA of the CDR3: TGTGCCAGCAGCCTATCACTCCAGAGCGGTGAAAAACTGTTTTTT. Residues: CASSLSLQSGEKLFF.

This clonotype was recorded a few times. The V call is TRBV6-2 or TRBV6-3, the J call TRBJ2-7; TRBD1 matches 9 bases. Germline CDR1 MNHEY, CDR2 SVGEGT. CDR3 length: 16 residues. Germline trimming cut 4 bases from V and 2 bases from J; bases unmatched to any gene: 9. The CDR3 reads CASSLHPGQGPYEQYF. Here the CDR3 DNA reads TGTGCCAGCAGTTTGCACCCGGGACAGGGCCCCTACGAGCAGTACTTC.

This clonotype was detected only once. The chain has TRBV15 and TRBJ2-1; D call uncertain. Germline V gene sequence: CDR1 LNHNV, CDR2 YYDKDF (reference sequence). The CDR3 is 16 residues long. Trimming took 0 bases from V and 1 from J, leaving 10 bases between them. CDR3 sequence: CATSREVSASYNEQFF. The CDR3, as DNA: TGTGCCACCAGCAGAGAGGTAAGCGCGTCCTACAATGAGCAGTTCTTC. Filled out from reference TRBV15 and TRBJ2-1, the complete variable domain reads DAMVIQNPRYQVTQFGKPVTLSCSQTLNHNVMYWYQQKSSQAPKLLFHYYDKDFNNEADTPDNFQSRRPNTSFCFLDIRSPGLGDTAMYLCATSREVSASYNEQFFGPGTRLTVL.

The genes are TRBV25-1 and TRBJ2-3; 10 bases are shared with TRBD2. Germline V gene sequence: CDR1 MGHDK, CDR2 SYGVNS. V was clipped by 3 bases and J by 5 bases; unmatched bases: 8. This CDR3 spans 16 amino acids. CDR3 residues: CASSESGRAGIDTQYF. For the CDR3, the DNA is TGTGCCAGCAGTGAGAGCGGGAGGGCGGGTATAGATACGCAGTATTTT. The full variable domain, with the rest looked up from reference TRBV25-1 and TRBJ2-3, is EADIYQTPRYLVIGTGKKITLECSQTMGHDKMYWYQQDPGMELHLIHYSYGVNSTEKGDLSSESTVSRIRTEHFPLTLESARPSHTSQYLCASSESGRAGIDTQYFGPGTRLTVL.

This clonotype was counted a few times. This chain connects TRBV5-1 to TRBJ2-5; possible D gene TRBD1, 5 bases. The CDR3 sequence is 16 residues long. V dropped 4 bases and J dropped 1 base, with 17 bases sitting between them. The germline CDR1 and CDR2 sequences are SGHRS and YFSETQ. CDR3 residues: CASSRRTSNIQETQYF. The CDR3 bases are TGCGCCAGCAGCCGAAGGACAAGCAACATCCAAGAGACCCAGTACTTC.

This clonotype was seen ten or more times. The J gene is TRBJ2-1, the V gene TRBV5-6; D is perhaps TRBD2 (5 bases). Germline values: CDR1 SGHDT, CDR2 YYEEEE. The CDR3 has 14 residues. Trimming stripped 1 base from V and 5 bases from J, with 10 bases between. The CDR3, as DNA: TGTGCCAGCAGCTTGATGGCGGGTCACAATGAGCAGTTCTTC. Amino acids: CASSLMAGHNEQFF.

This clonotype showed up just a few times. V is TRBV7-2 and J is TRBJ2-3; 13 bases agree with TRBD2. Trimming at V came to 0 bases and at J to 4 bases, leaving 7 bases not matched to a gene. The CDR3 has 18 amino acids. CDR1 is SGHTA, CDR2 FQGNSA, per germline. The CDR3 nucleotides read TGTGCCAGCAGCTTAGCCCCCGGGACTAGCGGGATTCCAGATACGCAGTATTTT. Translating it yields CASSLAPGTSGIPDTQYF. Looking up the rest from reference TRBV7-2 and TRBJ2-3 gives the full variable domain: GAGVSQSPSNKVTEKGKDVELRCDPISGHTALYWYRQSLGQGLEFLIYFQGNSAPDKSGLPSDRFSAERTGGSVSTLTIQRTQQEDSAVYLCASSLAPGTSGIPDTQYFGPGTRLTVL.

The chain employs TRBV2 and TRBJ2-1, with 8 nucleotides matching TRBD2. Trimming removed 6 bases from V and 7 bases from J; junction bases left unmatched: 14. From germline, CDR1 is SNHLY and CDR2 FYNNEI. The CDR3 is made up of 16 amino acids. The DNA of the CDR3 is TGTGCCAGCAGATCAATACAGCCGGGACTAGGTAATGAGCAGTTCTTC. Protein: CASRSIQPGLGNEQFF.

This clonotype was detected a few times. The chain couples TRBV4-3 to TRBJ1-3, with a possible D match to TRBD1 (5 bases). Trimming left V 1 base short and J 10 bases short, with 11 bases between. This CDR3 contains 13 residues. The germline V gene encodes CDR1 LGHNA and CDR2 YSLEER. Here the CDR3 DNA reads TGCGCCAGCAGCCAAGTCACGGGGACGACCATATATTTT. Amino acid sequence: CASSQVTGTTIYF.

The chain has TRBV10-2 and TRBJ2-7; 13 bases are a match to TRBD2. Per the germline V gene, CDR1 is WSHSY and CDR2 is SAAADI. With 6 bases clipped from V and 2 bases from J, the junction kept 4 bases outside the gene matches. This CDR3 region has 15 residues. CDR3 in amino acids: CASSQGLAGPYEQYF. The CDR3 DNA sequence: TGCGCCAGCAGCCAGGGACTAGCGGGACCCTACGAGCAGTACTTC.

V usage is TRBV24-1 and J usage is TRBJ2-5; possibly TRBD2 for D (5 bases). Germline CDR1 KGHDR, CDR2 SFDVKD. The V end lost 3 bases, the J end lost 4 bases, and 11 bases lay between the germline ends. The CDR3 extends over 14 amino acids. The CDR3 nucleotides read TGTGCCACCAGTGATGGGCGGGCGGGAGAGACCCAGTACTTC. Amino acids: CATSDGRAGETQYF.

The chain has TRBV7-2 and TRBJ2-5; TRBD2 agrees at 13 bases. CDR3 length: 17 residues. With 1 base clipped from V and 1 base from J, the junction kept 3 bases outside the gene matches. Germline V gene lookup returns CDR1 SGHTA and CDR2 FQGNSA. The CDR3 protein is CASSLGRTSGSQETQYF. CDR3 nucleotides: TGTGCCAGCAGCTTAGGGAGGACTAGCGGGAGCCAAGAGACCCAGTACTTC.

The sample holds a few counts of this clonotype. The gene calls are TRBV3-1 and TRBJ2-2; no reliable D call. In germline, CDR1 is LGHDT, CDR2 YNNKEL (reference sequence). CDR3 length: 16 amino acids. V shed 0 bases and J shed 5 bases, with 13 bases lying between them. The CDR3 DNA reads TGTGCCAGCAGCCAAGAACGTACCGGCTGGACCGGGGAGCTGTTTTTT. It codes for CASSQERTGWTGELFF.

A note on this clonotype: At one of its ends the junction is not consistent with the germline gene, which may arise from a read error. The chain uses TRBV29-1 and TRBJ2-2; the D is unclear. The CDR3 length is 14 residues. Germline CDR1 SQVTM, CDR2 ANQGSEA. CDR3 bases: TGCAGCGTTGCCCGCTCGGTGAACACCGGGCAGCTGTTTTTT. Its protein product is CSVARSVNTGQLFF.

The chain couples TRBV10-2 to TRBJ2-7, with 7 bases lining up with TRBD2. Germline loops: CDR1 WSHSY, CDR2 SAAADI. V dropped 7 bases and J dropped 2; count of bases not matched to a gene: 5. The CDR3 totals 13 residues. The CDR3 loop is CASTSGIAYEQYF. The CDR3 DNA sequence: TGCGCCAGCACTAGCGGTATTGCCTACGAGCAGTACTTC.

The chain recombines TRBV5-1 with TRBJ1-6; 7 bases are a match to TRBD1. The CDR3 sequence is 14 residues long. CDR1 and CDR2 from the germline V gene are SGHRS and YFSETQ. Losses at the gene ends were 7 bases for V and 10 bases for J; bases not matched to a gene: 11. CDR3 bases: TGCGCCAGCTCGACGGGACAGCCGGCATCACCCCTCCACTTT. This codes for CASSTGQPASPLHF.

This chain connects TRBV19 to TRBJ1-5; D remains ambiguous. V was pared by 5 bases and J by 3 bases, with 11 bases between. Germline V gene data show CDR1 as LNHDA and CDR2 as SQIVND (reference sequence). The length of the CDR3 is 14 residues. CDR3 protein: CASSSPRLNQPQHF. The CDR3 DNA is TGTGCCAGTAGTTCGCCCAGACTCAATCAGCCCCAGCATTTT. Complete variable domain (other parts from reference TRBV19 and TRBJ1-5): DGGITQSPKYLFRKEGQNVTLSCEQNLNHDAMYWYRQDPGQGLRLIYYSQIVNDFQKGDIAEGYSVSREKKESFPLTVTSAQKNPTAFYLCASSSPRLNQPQHFGDGTRLSIL.

This clonotype was picked up a small number of times. V is TRBV5-1 and J is TRBJ2-5; D uncertain. This CDR3 comprises 14 residues. The V gene lost 3 bases and the J gene lost 1 base, with 10 bases spanning the gap. Germline V gene lookup returns CDR1 SGHRS and CDR2 YFSETQ. CDR3 coding DNA: TGCGCCAGCAGCTGGGGAAGGGCCCAAGAGACCCAGTACTTC. It encodes CASSWGRAQETQYF.

V is TRBV5-1 and J is TRBJ1-1; no definite D call. The CDR3 spans 16 residues. Trimming stripped 3 bases from V and 5 bases from J, with 20 bases between. The V gene's germline CDR1 is SGHRS and CDR2 YFSETQ. The CDR3 nucleotides read TGCGCCAGCAGCTCCTCTGAGGAGGGAGTCGCGACTGAAGCTTTCTTT. Translating it yields CASSSSEEGVATEAFF.

This chain links TRBV6-5 with TRBJ2-5; TRBD2 might be the D (7 bases). Per germline, CDR1 MNHEY and CDR2 SVGAGI. The ends were cut back, 1 base at V and 3 bases at J, with 12 bases in the middle. The CDR3 has 15 residues. The CDR3 loop is CASSYLGGVKETQYF. The CDR3 DNA reads TGTGCCAGCAGTTACTTAGGGGGGGTCAAAGAGACCCAGTACTTC.